The clone carrying this TCR beta chain was recorded many times. The data were obtained in a study of response to subunit inactivated influenza vaccine. TCRdb ran MiXCR on the RT-PCR reads and lists one entry per CDR3 protein. This sample has hundreds of thousands of distinct CDR3 sequences, with around 13% found just once. V lost 4 bases and J 1 base, leaving 13 bases between the germline ends. The CDR3 contains 16 residues. Per germline, CDR1 MGHRA and CDR2 YSYEKL. Source: PBMCs from blood, taken roughly 46 days after vaccination. This clonotype originated in a man in his forties or fifties who received an inactivated influenza vaccine. The rearrangement joins TRBV4-1 to TRBJ2-2, with D perhaps TRBD2 (5 bases). The CDR3 nucleotides are TGCGCCAGCAGCCTCCGGACTGCTGAGAACACCGGGGAGCTGTTTTTT. It translates to CASSLRTAENTGELFF.